The 7 T cell receptor beta chains given below trace back to one sample, sequenced in a study of T cells in Graves' hyperthyroidism and ophthalmopathy. RNA transcripts served as the template for amplifying TCR beta CDR3 regions. RT-PCR in the first round (using the HTBI primer set) targeted the TCR CDR3. MiXCR, run by TCRdb on the multiplex PCR reads, gives a single entry per CDR3 protein. The sample records hundreds of thousands of distinct CDR3 sequences, roughly 15% being singletons. The source material was blood. Receptors originate from a woman in her forties with Graves' ophthalmopathy.

This clonotype has just a few counts. The chain carries TRBV20-1 and TRBJ2-2, with D possibly being TRBD2 (6 bases). Germline V CDR1 and CDR2: DFQATT, SNEGSKA (reference sequence). There are 13 residues in the CDR3. Between the trimmed V and J ends, which lost 3 bases and 6 bases, there was a span of 11 bases. The CDR3 reads CSASWREAGELFF. CDR3 nucleotide sequence: TGCAGTGCTAGCTGGAGGGAAGCCGGGGAGCTGTTTTTT.

There are many counts of this clonotype. This sequence joins TRBV7-2 and TRBJ1-4, with unresolved D. The V and J ends lost 1 base and 1 base respectively, with 4 bases between them. The CDR3 sequence is 14 residues long. Germline loops: CDR1 SGHTA, CDR2 FQGNSA. CDR3 amino acids: CASSLDRTNEKLFF. The CDR3 coding sequence is TGTGCCAGCAGCTTAGACAGAACTAATGAAAAACTGTTTTTT. The variable domain in full, with the rest retrieved from reference TRBV7-2 and TRBJ1-4, is GAGVSQSPSNKVTEKGKDVELRCDPISGHTALYWYRQSLGQGLEFLIYFQGNSAPDKSGLPSDRFSAERTGGSVSTLTIQRTQQEDSAVYLCASSLDRTNEKLFFGSGTQLSVL.

This clonotype occurred a few times. V is TRBV24-1 and J is TRBJ2-1; 11 nucleotides align to TRBD2. J was trimmed by 4 bases and V by 4 bases; bases with no gene match: 11. This CDR3 is built from 18 residues. The germline V gene has CDR1 KGHDR and CDR2 SFDVKD. CDR3 nucleotides: TGTGCCACCAGTGACGCGCCTAGCGGGGGGAGTGCATACAATGAGCAGTTCTTC. Translating it yields CATSDAPSGGSAYNEQFF.

The chain recombines TRBV5-1 with TRBJ1-3; maybe TRBD1 (5 bases). CDR1 and CDR2 from the germline V gene are SGHRS and YFSETQ. The germline V and J ends were trimmed by 6 bases and 7 bases, with 17 bases remaining between them. The length of the CDR3 is 14 residues. CDR3 bases: TGCGCCAGCAAGGAAGGGGCGGGAGAGAACACCATATATTTT. Protein sequence: CASKEGAGENTIYF.

At least ten counts were recorded for this clonotype. This sequence joins TRBV28 and TRBJ2-3; 12 nucleotides agree with TRBD1. With V trimmed by 6 bases and J by 6 bases, 22 bases remained unmatched. Per the germline V gene, CDR1 is MDHEN and CDR2 is SYDVKM. The CDR3 spans 20 residues. This CDR3 is CASRTRGTGGATSPVDTQYF. The CDR3, as DNA: TGTGCCAGCAGAACCCGTGGGACAGGGGGCGCAACCAGTCCGGTGGATACGCAGTATTTT.

The rearrangement joins TRBV7-9 to TRBJ1-3; D unresolved. The germline V gene encodes CDR1 SEHNR and CDR2 FQNEAQ (reference sequence). The CDR3 extends over 13 amino acids. Trimming shortened V by 4 bases and J by 5 bases, and 9 bases separated the two germline ends. This chain's CDR3 is CASSSTSRNTIYF. CDR3 nucleotides: TGTGCCAGCAGCTCCACGTCTAGAAACACCATATATTTT.

A few counts support this clonotype. The CDR3 nucleotides are TGCAGTGCTAGCCCACAGGGTAAGGCACCCCACGAGCAGTACTTC. It is translated as CSASPQGKAPHEQYF. The chain carries TRBV20-1 and TRBJ2-7; D possibly corresponds to TRBD1 (6 bases). CDR3 length: 15 amino acids. V was trimmed by 3 bases and J by 5 bases, leaving 20 bases between them. Germline V CDR1 and CDR2: DFQATT, SNEGSKA (reference sequence).